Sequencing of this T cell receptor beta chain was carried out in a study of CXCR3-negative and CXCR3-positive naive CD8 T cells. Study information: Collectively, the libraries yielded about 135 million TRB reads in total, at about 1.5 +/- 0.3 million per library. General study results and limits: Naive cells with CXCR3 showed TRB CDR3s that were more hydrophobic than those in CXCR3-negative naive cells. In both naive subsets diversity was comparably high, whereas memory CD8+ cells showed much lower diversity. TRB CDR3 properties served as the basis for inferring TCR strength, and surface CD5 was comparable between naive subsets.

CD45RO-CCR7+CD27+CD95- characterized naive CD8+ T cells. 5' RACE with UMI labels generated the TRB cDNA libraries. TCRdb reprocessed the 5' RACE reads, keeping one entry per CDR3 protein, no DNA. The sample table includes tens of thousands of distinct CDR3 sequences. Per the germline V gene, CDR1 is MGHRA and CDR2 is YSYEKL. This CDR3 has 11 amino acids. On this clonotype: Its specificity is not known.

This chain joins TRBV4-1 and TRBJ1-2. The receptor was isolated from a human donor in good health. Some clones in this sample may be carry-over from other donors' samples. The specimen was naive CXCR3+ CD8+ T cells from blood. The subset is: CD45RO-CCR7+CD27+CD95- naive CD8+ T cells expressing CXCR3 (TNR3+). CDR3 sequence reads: CASSHYTGLTF.